Below are 20 T cell receptor beta chains sequenced from a single sample in a study of blood T cell repertoires in COVID-19. Profiled with immunoSEQ multiplex PCR; TCRdb holds only in-frame clones, not every one. The table shows under 300,000 clones, with more than 65% occurring only once. Specimen: PBMCs or T cells enriched from blood (not recorded which). These receptors were obtained from a man aged 45-60 years who had recovered from COVID-19.

This clone turned up a few times. This chain joins TRBV29-1 and TRBJ2-7; possible D gene TRBD2, 5 bases. There are 13 residues in the CDR3. CDR1 SQVTM and CDR2 ANQGSEA come from the germline V gene. V was pared by 4 bases and J by 2 bases, with 12 bases between. CDR3 in amino acids: CSVAFGLAYEQYF. CDR3 DNA: TGCAGCGTTGCGTTTGGACTGGCCTACGAGCAGTACTTC.

In nucleotides, the CDR3 is TGTGCCACCAGTGCGGAGGCGCGGGGCTACACCTTC. It is translated as CATSAEARGYTF. J is TRBJ1-2 and V is TRBV24-1; D gene unclear. Per the germline V gene, CDR1 is KGHDR and CDR2 is SFDVKD. The germline V and J ends were trimmed by 5 bases and 8 bases, with 11 bases remaining between them. The CDR3 has 12 amino acids.

The gene calls are TRBV9 and TRBJ1-6; TRBD1 matches at 7 bases. The ends lost 3 bases at V and 14 bases at J; junction bases unmatched: 11. CDR3 length: 14 residues. Germline CDR1 is SGDLS and CDR2 is YYNGEE. In DNA, the CDR3 is TGTGCCAGCAGCGCCAGGGACAGACCAAAGACCCTCCACTTT. Translation: CASSARDRPKTLHF. The variable domain in full, with the rest retrieved from reference TRBV9 and TRBJ1-6, is DSGVTQTPKHLITATGQRVTLRCSPRSGDLSVYWYQQSLDQGLQFLIQYYNGEERAKGNILERFSAQQFPDLHSELNLSSLELGDSALYFCASSARDRPKTLHFGNGTRLTVT.

The chain employs TRBV6-5 and TRBJ2-2; a weak D match, TRBD1 (5 bases). This CDR3 spans 15 amino acids. Germline V gives CDR1 MNHEY, CDR2 SVGAGI. The V and J ends lost 2 bases and 0 bases respectively, with 7 bases between them. CDR3 in amino acids: CASSYDSTNTGELFF. The CDR3 DNA reads as TGTGCCAGCAGTTACGACAGCACGAACACCGGGGAGCTGTTTTTT.

The rearrangement joins TRBV4-2 to TRBJ2-3; TRBD2 might be the D (5 bases). The CDR3 spans 19 residues. Germline loops: CDR1 LGHNA, CDR2 YNFKEQ. The V gene lost 3 bases and the J gene lost 2 bases, with 24 bases spanning the gap. The CDR3 DNA reads TGTGCCAGCAGCCAGACTTCCGGGCCCAAACTCGGGGACACAGATACGCAGTATTTT. Translation gives CASSQTSGPKLGDTDTQYF.

J is TRBJ2-7 and V is TRBV12-3 or TRBV12-4; no firm D call. Trimming removed 7 bases from V and 6 bases from J, with 16 bases in between. The CDR3 covers 13 residues. CDR3 sequence reads: CASTPGVGFEQYF. The CDR3 DNA follows: TGTGCCAGCACCCCGGGTGTGGGTTTCGAGCAGTACTTC.

In its sample, this clone was seen once. A much larger clone differs from this one at a single base, so this may be a read error. The sample holds other DNA sequences that translate to the same CDR3. The genes are TRBV6-2 or TRBV6-3 and TRBJ2-7, with D perhaps matching TRBD1 (6 bases). Germline-derived CDR1 and CDR2 are MNHEY and SVGEGT. The CDR3 sequence is 16 residues long. V was trimmed by 6 bases and J by 4 bases, leaving 22 bases between them. CDR3 in amino acids: CASSYPRGDAFYEQYF. In nucleotides, the CDR3 is TGTGCCAGCAGCTATCCCAGGGGTGACGCTTTTTACGAGCAGTACTTC.

The chain is built from TRBV10-3 and TRBJ1-2, with D unresolved. The CDR3 loop spans 14 amino acids. V was pared by 6 bases and J by 10 bases, with 21 bases between. Looked up from germline, CDR1 is ENHRY and CDR2 is SYGVKD. CDR3: CAISRGDGVFDYTF. The CDR3 DNA follows: TGTGCCATCAGCCGGGGTGACGGCGTTTTTGACTACACCTTC.

The genes are TRBV11-2 and TRBJ2-7, with a weak D call TRBD2 (6 bases). The CDR3 has 14 amino acids. Germline CDR1 and CDR2: SGHAT and FQNNGV. Trimming left V 5 bases short and J 5 bases short, with 16 bases between. DNA for the CDR3: TGTGCCAGCAGCGCGGGGACCTGGCTAGACGAGCAGTACTTC. Its translation: CASSAGTWLDEQYF.

The chain couples TRBV7-6 to TRBJ1-1; 8 positions agree with TRBD1. This CDR3 is built from 17 residues. The germline CDR1 and CDR2 sequences are SGHVS and FNYEAQ. Trimming took 1 base from V and 1 from J; bases not matched to a gene: 8. CDR3 nucleotide sequence: TGTGCCAGCAGCTTAGTTCCGACAGGGGCTTCGAACACTGAAGCTTTCTTT. Protein sequence: CASSLVPTGASNTEAFF.

The gene calls are TRBV15 and TRBJ2-1, with TRBD2 matching over 13 bases. Germline V gene data show CDR1 as LNHNV and CDR2 as YYDKDF (reference sequence). Trimming removed 1 base from V and 4 bases from J; junction bases left unmatched: 10. This CDR3 spans 19 amino acids. CDR3 in amino acids: CATSRVGLAGVIEYNEQFF. The CDR3 nucleotides read TGTGCCACCAGCAGAGTTGGACTAGCGGGGGTAATCGAATACAATGAGCAGTTCTTC.

The rearrangement links TRBV28 to TRBJ2-7, with 8 bases lining up with TRBD2. Looked up from germline, CDR1 is MDHEN and CDR2 is SYDVKM. Trimming at V came to 9 bases and at J to 4 bases, leaving 8 bases not matched to a gene. The CDR3 length is 13 residues. The CDR3 sequence is CASFLAGTYEQYF. The CDR3 nucleotides read TGTGCCAGTTTTCTAGCGGGCACTTACGAGCAGTACTTC.

The genes are TRBV7-2 and TRBJ2-2; 7 bases agree with TRBD1. V was clipped by 3 bases and J by 4 bases; unmatched bases: 2. The CDR3 sequence is 14 residues long. Germline-derived CDR1 and CDR2 are SGHTA and FQGNSA. The CDR3 DNA is TGTGCCAGCAGCTTTGGGACAGCCACCGGGGAGCTGTTTTTT. Translating gives CASSFGTATGELFF.

The chain joins TRBV19 to TRBJ1-1; possibly TRBD1 for D (5 bases). This CDR3 has 14 residues. Germline values: CDR1 LNHDA, CDR2 SQIVND (reference sequence). Trimming cost V 2 bases and J 5 bases, with 12 bases left between them. CDR3 bases: TGTGCCAGTAGTATAAGGGGCGCGGAAACTGAAGCTTTCTTT. Translated, it gives CASSIRGAETEAFF.

The chain couples TRBV5-5 to TRBJ2-1; 9 nucleotides agree with TRBD2. Germline V lookup: CDR1 SGHKS, CDR2 YYEKEE (reference sequence). The CDR3 runs 15 residues. The trim removed 2 bases at V and 7 bases at J, leaving 7 bases unmatched. The CDR3 bases are TGTGCCAGCAGCTTCACGAGCGGGAGGCTAAATGAGCAGTTCTTC. It translates to CASSFTSGRLNEQFF.

The chain uses TRBV25-1 and TRBJ2-5; TRBD1 is a possible D gene (6 bases). Germline lookup yields CDR1 MGHDK and CDR2 SYGVNS. V lost 2 bases to trimming and J lost 2 bases, with 9 bases between them. The CDR3 totals 14 residues. CDR3 coding DNA: TGTGCCAGCAGTGAACGGACAGCACAAGAGACCCAGTACTTC. It is translated as CASSERTAQETQYF.

This chain joins TRBV7-9 and TRBJ1-2, with 7 nucleotides matching TRBD1. The V gene's germline CDR1 is SEHNR and CDR2 FQNEAQ (reference sequence). V shed 5 bases, J shed 3 bases, and the junction held 9 bases outside the gene matches. The length of the CDR3 is 15 residues. The CDR3 bases are TGTGCCAGCAGCATACTGTCCGGGACAGACTATGGCTACACCTTC. Translated: CASSILSGTDYGYTF.

The chain joins TRBV5-1 to TRBJ2-1; 7 bases line up with TRBD1. Trimming at V came to 4 bases and at J to 10 bases, leaving 11 bases not matched to a gene. The CDR3 is 14 amino acids. Germline V gene data show CDR1 as SGHRS and CDR2 as YFSETQ. CDR3 amino acids: CASSGTSDRAEQFF. The CDR3 DNA sequence: TGCGCCAGCAGCGGAACCAGCGACAGGGCCGAGCAGTTCTTC. The whole variable domain, remainder taken from reference TRBV5-1 and TRBJ2-1, is KAGVTQTPRYLIKTRGQQVTLSCSPISGHRSVSWYQQTPGQGLQFLFEYFSETQRNKGNFPGRFSGRQFSNSRSEMNVSTLELGDSALYLCASSGTSDRAEQFFGPGTRLTVL.

The chain recombines TRBV19 with TRBJ2-1; possibly TRBD2 for D (6 bases). The CDR3 sequence is 17 residues long. Germline V gene data show CDR1 as LNHDA and CDR2 as SQIVND (reference sequence). The ends were cut back, 4 bases at V and 0 bases at J, with 16 bases in the middle. The CDR3 DNA sequence: TGTGCCAGTAGTACCCTACTAGCCGCGAGCTCCTACAATGAGCAGTTCTTC. Protein: CASSTLLAASSYNEQFF.

V is TRBV28 and J is TRBJ2-2, with TRBD2 matching over 9 bases. CDR1 and CDR2 from the germline V gene are MDHEN and SYDVKM. The CDR3 is 15 amino acids. Trimming removed 6 bases from V and 4 bases from J; junction bases left unmatched: 6. The DNA of the CDR3 is TGTGCCAGCAGCCTAGCGGGGTCGAGCACCGGGGAGCTGTTTTTT. It codes for CASSLAGSSTGELFF.